This T cell receptor (beta chain) was documented in a study of blood T cell repertoires in COVID-19. Sequencing was performed with immunoSEQ multiplex PCR; in TCRdb, only in-frame clones are kept and a portion is missing. The table shows 250,000 to 300,000 clones, with roughly 85% occurring only once. Germline values: CDR1 KGHSH, CDR2 LQKENI. Trimming removed 6 bases at V and 0 bases at J, with 12 bases between. The CDR3 length is 15 residues. The receptor was derived from a woman aged 50 to 65 who had been exposed to COVID-19. The V gene is TRBV18, the J gene TRBJ1-5; D call uncertain. Input material: PBMCs or T cells enriched from blood (not recorded which). The CDR3 DNA follows: TGTGCCAGCTCCCCTAGGGAGGGTAGCAATCAGCCCCAGCATTTT. It encodes CASSPREGSNQPQHF.